The 27 T cell receptor beta chains presented below share a single source sample, sequenced in a study of cytomegalovirus exposure and HLA in healthy donors (dated by TCRdb to the late 2010s). Receptors were amplified or captured by the immunoSEQ multiplex PCR assay. For the multiplex PCR, a mixture combining 60 forward primers for TCR Vbeta segments and 13 reverse primers for TCR Jbeta segments was used. TCRdb holds this immuneACCESS table with in-frame rearrangements only. Some clones are missing; in checked studies, unresolved V genes explain under half, and the rest has no known cause. The sample data list roughly 120,000 clones, and under 90% of these were observed just once. The ten largest clonotypes hold 3% to 5% of the sample. Sequenced input: PBMCs. The receptors originated from a woman aged 30 to 39 in good health and CMV-seronegative.

This sequence joins TRBV5-1 and TRBJ2-2, with a possible D match to TRBD2 (5 bases). The ends were cut back, 4 bases at V and 5 bases at J, with 15 bases in the middle. The CDR3 has 15 amino acids. CDR1 and CDR2 from the germline V gene are SGHRS and YFSETQ. DNA of the CDR3: TGCGCCAGCAGCCCCCTGAGGGCGGCGACCGGGGAGCTGTTTTTT. This encodes CASSPLRAATGELFF. The variable domain in full, with the rest retrieved from reference TRBV5-1 and TRBJ2-2, is KAGVTQTPRYLIKTRGQQVTLSCSPISGHRSVSWYQQTPGQGLQFLFEYFSETQRNKGNFPGRFSGRQFSNSRSEMNVSTLELGDSALYLCASSPLRAATGELFFGEGSRLTVL.

The rearrangement links TRBV28 to TRBJ1-2; no reliable D call. CDR1 is MDHEN and CDR2 is SYDVKM in the germline V gene. The V gene lost 4 bases and the J gene lost 2 bases, with 11 bases spanning the gap. The CDR3 covers 14 residues. The CDR3, as DNA: TGTGCCAGCAGTTCGGCGGCAGCGAACTATGGCTACACCTTC. Protein: CASSSAAANYGYTF.

The table lists this clone with a few counts. The chain recombines TRBV2 with TRBJ1-4, with no clear D. There are 14 residues in the CDR3. Trimming pared 3 bases from V and 12 bases from J, leaving 17 bases between. Germline CDR1 is SNHLY and CDR2 is FYNNEI. The CDR3 nucleotides read TGTGCCAGCAGTGATGCGACCATGCTCGAGGAACTGTTTTTT. Translation: CASSDATMLEELFF.

This clone was picked up one time. The J gene is TRBJ2-5, the V gene TRBV7-8; 10 bases are shared with TRBD2. Germline V CDR1 and CDR2: SGHVS, FQNEAQ. The CDR3 runs 14 residues. V gave up 5 bases and J gave up 9 bases; unmatched junction bases: 9. The CDR3: CASSPLAGYEAQYF. CDR3 DNA sequence: TGTGCCAGCAGCCCACTAGCGGGATACGAGGCCCAGTACTTC.

The chain has TRBV18 and TRBJ1-4; TRBD1 is a possible D gene (5 bases). V was trimmed by 1 base and J by 6 bases, leaving 6 bases between them. CDR3 length: 13 residues. Germline values: CDR1 KGHSH, CDR2 LQKENI. The CDR3 DNA reads TGTGCCAGCTCACCACGGGGGGATGAAAAACTGTTTTTT. Translated: CASSPRGDEKLFF.

This chain uses TRBV19 with TRBJ1-5, with 8 bases matching TRBD1. The germline gives CDR1 LNHDA, CDR2 SQIVND (reference sequence). The CDR3 is 16 amino acids. J gave up 5 bases and V 5 bases, and 11 bases lay outside the gene matches. CDR3 loop: CASSPRRQGLDQPQHF. The CDR3 DNA is TGTGCCAGTAGTCCACGCCGACAGGGGTTGGATCAGCCCCAGCATTTT.

The rearrangement links TRBV9 to TRBJ2-7; TRBD2 is a possible D gene (6 bases). There are 15 residues in the CDR3. V was cut by 4 bases and J by 6 bases, with 20 bases left in between. CDR1 and CDR2 from the germline V gene are SGDLS and YYNGEE. CDR3 DNA sequence: TGTGCCAGCAGCTCCCCCGGGGGAGACGGAAGCGAGCAGTACTTC. Translating gives CASSSPGGDGSEQYF.

This clone was seen a handful of times. The chain employs TRBV28 and TRBJ2-2; 9 bases fit TRBD2. The CDR3 covers 18 residues. V gave up 1 base and J gave up 4 bases; unmatched junction bases: 10. Per germline, CDR1 MDHEN and CDR2 SYDVKM. This CDR3 reads CASSLLELPAGGTGELFF. The CDR3 nucleotides are TGTGCCAGCAGTTTATTAGAGCTCCCAGCGGGAGGCACCGGGGAGCTGTTTTTT. The whole variable domain, filled in from reference TRBV28 and TRBJ2-2, reads DVKVTQSSRYLVKRTGEKVFLECVQDMDHENMFWYRQDPGLGLRLIYFSYDVKMKEKGDIPEGYSVSREKKERFSLILESASTNQTSMYLCASSLLELPAGGTGELFFGEGSRLTVL.

As to this clone: The junction differs from germline at one of its ends, possibly a read error. The chain recombines TRBV7-9 with TRBJ2-7; 10 bases map to TRBD2. The CDR3 has 16 amino acids. CDR1 and CDR2 (germline): SEHNR, FQNEAQ (reference sequence). CDR3 sequence reads: CSSSLEGLAESYEQYF. The DNA of the CDR3 is TGTTCCAGCAGCTTAGAAGGACTAGCGGAGTCCTACGAGCAGTACTTC. Full variable domain (outside the CDR3, taken from reference TRBV7-9 and TRBJ2-7): DTGVSQNPRHKITKRGQNVTFRCDPISEHNRLYWYRQTLGQGPEFLTYFQNEAQLEKSRLLSDRFSAERPKGSFSTLEIQRTEQGDSAMYLCSSSLEGLAESYEQYFGPGTRLTVT.

The chain is built from TRBV19 and TRBJ1-1, with TRBD1 matching over 9 bases. The trim removed 6 bases at V and 6 bases at J, leaving 8 bases unmatched. The CDR3 extends over 14 amino acids. Germline loops: CDR1 LNHDA, CDR2 SQIVND (reference sequence). CDR3 sequence reads: CASRTRDRVPEAFF. Written as DNA, the CDR3 is TGTGCCAGTAGGACCCGGGACAGGGTCCCTGAAGCTTTCTTT.

This clone turned up a few times. This sequence joins TRBV19 and TRBJ2-1, with 12 bases lining up with TRBD2. This CDR3 contains 16 residues. J was trimmed by 6 bases and V by 4 bases; bases with no gene match: 7. Germline V CDR1 and CDR2: LNHDA, SQIVND (reference sequence). The CDR3 reads CASSRETSGRGNEQFF. In nucleotides, the CDR3 is TGTGCCAGTAGTAGGGAGACTAGCGGGAGAGGCAATGAGCAGTTCTTC.

The rearrangement joins TRBV18 to TRBJ2-1; 7 bases match TRBD1. Germline V lookup: CDR1 KGHSH, CDR2 LQKENI. J lost 5 bases, V lost 3 bases, and 7 bases had no gene match. The length of the CDR3 is 15 residues. The CDR3 region is CASSPTTGVDNEQFF. Here the CDR3 DNA reads TGTGCCAGCTCACCGACTACAGGGGTCGACAATGAGCAGTTCTTC.

The gene calls are TRBV28 and TRBJ2-7, with a tentative D call TRBD1 (6 bases). The germline V gene encodes CDR1 MDHEN and CDR2 SYDVKM. Trimming pared 4 bases from V and 7 bases from J, leaving 20 bases between. This CDR3 contains 15 residues. The CDR3 nucleotides read TGTGCCAGCAGTTCGACAGGCTTTTCGTCGTGGGAGCAGTACTTC. Translated, it gives CASSSTGFSSWEQYF.

V and J are TRBV7-2 and TRBJ2-7; TRBD2 might be the D (5 bases). Germline CDR1 and CDR2: SGHTA and FQGNSA. Trimming took off 2 bases at V and 9 bases at J, with 14 bases between the two ends. This CDR3 is built from 13 residues. Written as DNA, the CDR3 is TGTGCCAGCAGCTTAACCGAGGGCACTGGGCAGTACTTC. It yields the protein CASSLTEGTGQYF.

The genes are TRBV7-2 and TRBJ2-3, with 7 nucleotides matching TRBD1. The CDR3 is 16 amino acids. The germline CDR1 and CDR2 sequences are SGHTA and FQGNSA. V shed 1 base and J 4 bases; nucleotides not matched to a gene: 8. CDR3 residues: CASSLVTGKRADTQYF. CDR3 in DNA: TGTGCCAGCAGCTTAGTGACAGGGAAACGCGCAGATACGCAGTATTTT.

This clone was counted once. The V gene is TRBV6-5, the J gene TRBJ2-5, with TRBD2 matching 9 bases. The CDR3 is 14 amino acids. V was clipped by 7 bases and J by 2 bases; unmatched bases: 5. Germline V lookup: CDR1 MNHEY, CDR2 SVGAGI. CDR3 nucleotide sequence: TGTGCCAGCATGACTAGCGGAAGACAAGAGACCCAGTACTTC. Translation gives CASMTSGRQETQYF.

The table lists this clone with a few counts. The chain couples TRBV27 to TRBJ2-7, with D possibly being TRBD2 (6 bases). Trimming cost V 2 bases and J 3 bases, with 14 bases left between them. Germline lookup yields CDR1 MNHEY and CDR2 SMNVEV (reference sequence). This CDR3 region has 15 residues. The CDR3 reads CASSLVAVGGYEQYF. In DNA form, the CDR3 reads TGTGCCAGCAGTTTAGTAGCGGTAGGTGGCTACGAGCAGTACTTC.

The rearrangement joins TRBV9 to TRBJ1-4; 7 bases fit TRBD1. Germline CDR1 is SGDLS and CDR2 is YYNGEE. The CDR3 sequence is 15 residues long. V shed 3 bases, J shed 6 bases, and the junction held 8 bases outside the gene matches. In DNA, the CDR3 is TGTGCCAGCAGCGAGGCGGACAGGAACGATGAAAAACTGTTTTTT. Translating gives CASSEADRNDEKLFF.

In this sample, this clone turned up a few times. The junction does not match germline at one end; this may be a read error. The genes are TRBV19 and TRBJ2-7; 10 bases are shared with TRBD2. The CDR3 contains 13 residues. The germline V gene encodes CDR1 LNHDA and CDR2 SQIVND (reference sequence). This CDR3 is CASSIAGGYEQYF. CDR3 sequence (DNA): TGTGCCAGCAGTATAGCGGGGGGATACGAGCAGTACTTC.

The rearrangement joins TRBV14 to TRBJ2-7; 10 positions match TRBD2. Germline CDR1 and CDR2: SGHDN and FVKESK. Germline trimming cut 5 bases from V and 7 bases from J; bases unmatched to any gene: 29. This CDR3 contains 21 residues. The CDR3 here is CASSKYGGVSLAGVSFREQYF. The CDR3 coding sequence is TGTGCCAGCAGCAAGTACGGGGGGGTAAGCCTAGCGGGAGTCTCCTTTCGGGAGCAGTACTTC.

V is TRBV7-9 and J is TRBJ2-5; 9 bases line up with TRBD2. The J call could be wrong; TRBJ2-7 is a better fit for the DNA end. The CDR3 totals 14 residues. Germline V gives CDR1 SEHNR, CDR2 FQNEAQ (reference sequence). The CDR3 DNA reads TGTGCCAGCACCATGGCGGGAGGGAGATACGAGCAGTACTTC. Protein product: CASTMAGGRYEQYF.

V and J are TRBV7-3 and TRBJ2-5, with TRBD1 identical over 9 bases. The DNA end is more similar to TRBJ2-7, so the J call may be wrong. Germline assignment: CDR1 SGHTA and CDR2 FQGTGA. This CDR3 contains 13 residues. Here the CDR3 reads CASSRDRDYEQYF. The CDR3 coding sequence is TGTGCCAGCAGCCGGGACAGGGACTACGAGCAGTACTTC.

The table lists this clone with a few counts. This chain connects TRBV7-4 to TRBJ2-4; D gene ambiguous. The V gene's germline CDR1 is SGHVT and CDR2 SQSDAQ. The CDR3 contains 17 residues. V dropped 2 bases and J dropped 0 bases, with 14 bases sitting between them. The CDR3, as DNA: TGTGCCAGCAGCTTACGGGTCAGAAGGCTAGCCAAAAACATTCAGTACTTC. Encoded protein: CASSLRVRRLAKNIQYF.

V gene TRBV9 combines with J gene TRBJ2-3; maybe TRBD2 (5 bases). Trimming shortened V by 0 bases and J by 1 base, and 9 bases separated the two germline ends. The length of the CDR3 is 15 residues. Per the germline V gene, CDR1 is SGDLS and CDR2 is YYNGEE. CDR3 in amino acids: CASSVAGRGTDTQYF. CDR3 coding DNA: TGTGCCAGCAGCGTAGCGGGGAGAGGCACAGATACGCAGTATTTT.

The V call is TRBV27, the J call TRBJ2-2; no firm D call. The CDR3 is 14 amino acids. V lost 1 base and J 1 base, leaving 4 bases between the germline ends. Germline V gives CDR1 MNHEY, CDR2 SMNVEV (reference sequence). The CDR3 is CASSLWQNTGELFF. The DNA of the CDR3 is TGTGCCAGCAGTTTATGGCAGAACACCGGGGAGCTGTTTTTT.

This clone was recorded a few times. The rearrangement uses TRBV5-4 and TRBJ2-5; 8 bases map to TRBD1. From germline, CDR1 is SGHNT and CDR2 YYREEE (reference sequence). This CDR3 is 16 amino acids long. J lost 3 bases, V lost 4 bases, and 11 bases had no gene match. Here the CDR3 DNA reads TGTGCCAGCAGCCACAACAGGGGGGCACTGGAAGAGACCCAGTACTTC. The encoded protein is CASSHNRGALEETQYF.

As concerns this clone: It is unclear where the CDR3 begins or ends on the DNA, so no DNA is shown, and the CDR3 is as TCRdb lists it. The rearrangement links TRBV7-9 to TRBJ2-1; the table's D gene call, TRBD2, was not cross checked with the DNA. Germline values: CDR1 SEHNR, CDR2 FQNEAQ (reference sequence). With termini counted, the CDR3 has 15 amino acids. CDR3 loop: CASSFAVGAGIRPFF.